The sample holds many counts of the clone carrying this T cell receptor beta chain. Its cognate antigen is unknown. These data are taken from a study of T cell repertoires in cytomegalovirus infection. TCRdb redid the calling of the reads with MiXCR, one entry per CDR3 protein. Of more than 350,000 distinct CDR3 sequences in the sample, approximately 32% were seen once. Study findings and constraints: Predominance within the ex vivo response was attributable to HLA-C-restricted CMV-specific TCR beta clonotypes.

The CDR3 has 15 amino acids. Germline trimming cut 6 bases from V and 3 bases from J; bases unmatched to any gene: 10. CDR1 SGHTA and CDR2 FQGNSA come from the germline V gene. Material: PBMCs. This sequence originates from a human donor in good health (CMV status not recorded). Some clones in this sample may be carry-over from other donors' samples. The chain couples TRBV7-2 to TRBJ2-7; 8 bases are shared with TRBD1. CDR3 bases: TGTGCCAGCAGTCGCGGGACAGGCAAAAACTACGAGCAGTACTTC. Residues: CASSRGTGKNYEQYF.